The following is a TCR beta chain sequence with its context. Its matching antigen is unknown. The CDR3 length is 16 residues. CDR1 is SGDLS, CDR2 YYNGEE, per germline. After removal of 1 base from V and 5 bases from J, the junction contained 3 bases not matched to a gene. A sample-barcoded 5' primer and a J-beta primer mix were used in a second PCR of about 6 to 11 cycles. From the 5' RACE reads, TCRdb called clonotypes with MiXCR, one entry per CDR3 protein. The sample shows around 800,000 distinct CDR3 sequences, 20% to 30% of them seen only once. This sample is drawn from a study of blood T cells in healthy people across ages. Study-wide findings and caveats: The study lacked donor CMV status, which possibly confounded expanded clonotype changes.

These data are also associated with another study on T cells of mothers and their children.

The origin of this receptor is a boy under 18 in good health. Sequencing was performed on blood. The chain recombines TRBV9 with TRBJ2-1; 13 nucleotides line up with TRBD2. The CDR3 sequence is CASSVRGTSGNNEQFF. CDR3 nucleotides: TGTGCCAGCAGCGTAAGGGGGACTAGCGGGAACAATGAGCAGTTCTTC.